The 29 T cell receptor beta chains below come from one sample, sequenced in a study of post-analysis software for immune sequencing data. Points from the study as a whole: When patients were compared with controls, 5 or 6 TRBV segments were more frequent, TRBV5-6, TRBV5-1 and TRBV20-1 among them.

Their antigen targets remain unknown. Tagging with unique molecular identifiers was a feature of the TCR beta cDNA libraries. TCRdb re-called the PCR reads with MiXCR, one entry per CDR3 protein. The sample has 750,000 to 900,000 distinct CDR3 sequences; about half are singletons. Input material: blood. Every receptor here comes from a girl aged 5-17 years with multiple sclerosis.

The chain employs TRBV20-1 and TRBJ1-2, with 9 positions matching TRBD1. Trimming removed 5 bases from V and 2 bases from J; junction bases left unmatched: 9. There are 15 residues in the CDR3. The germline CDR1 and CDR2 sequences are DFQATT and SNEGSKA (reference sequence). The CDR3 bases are TGCAGTGCTCGGGGGGGACAGGGAGCAAACTATGGCTACACCTTC. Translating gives CSARGGQGANYGYTF.

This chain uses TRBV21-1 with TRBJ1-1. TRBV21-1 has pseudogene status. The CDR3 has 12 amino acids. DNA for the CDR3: TGTGCCAGCACAACAGGGAACACTGAAGCTTTCTTT. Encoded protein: CASTTGNTEAFF.

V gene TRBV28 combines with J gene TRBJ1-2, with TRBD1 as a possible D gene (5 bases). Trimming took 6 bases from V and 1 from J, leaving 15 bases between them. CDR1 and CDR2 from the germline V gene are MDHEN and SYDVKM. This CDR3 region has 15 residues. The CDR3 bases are TGTGCCAGCAGCCCGTTTGTGGGGGGTAACTATGGCTACACCTTC. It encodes CASSPFVGGNYGYTF.

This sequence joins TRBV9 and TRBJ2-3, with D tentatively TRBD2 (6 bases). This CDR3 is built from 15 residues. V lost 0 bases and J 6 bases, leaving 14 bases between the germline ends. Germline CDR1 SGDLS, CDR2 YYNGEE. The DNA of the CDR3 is TGTGCCAGCAGCGTAGTCGGTCGGGAGAGCGATACGCAGTATTTT. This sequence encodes CASSVVGRESDTQYF.

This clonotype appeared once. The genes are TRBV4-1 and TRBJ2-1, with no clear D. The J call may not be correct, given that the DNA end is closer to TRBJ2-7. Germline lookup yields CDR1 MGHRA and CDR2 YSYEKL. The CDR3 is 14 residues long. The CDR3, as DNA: TGCGCCAGCAGCCAAGATTTACTTTACAATGAGCAGTACTTC. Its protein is CASSQDLLYNEQYF.

The CDR3 spells CSARDLQNEQFF. CDR3 coding DNA: TGCAGTGCACGGGACTTACAGAATGAGCAGTTCTTC. The chain recombines TRBV20-1 with TRBJ2-1; possible D gene TRBD2, 6 bases. V was shortened by 6 bases and J by 7 bases, with 13 bases between the two germline ends. The germline CDR1 and CDR2 sequences are DFQATT and SNEGSKA (reference sequence). The CDR3 contains 12 residues.

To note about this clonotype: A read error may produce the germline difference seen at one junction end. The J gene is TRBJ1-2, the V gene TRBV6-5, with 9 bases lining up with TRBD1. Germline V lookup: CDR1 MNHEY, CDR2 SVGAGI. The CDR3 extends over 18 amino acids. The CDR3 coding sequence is TGTGCCAACAGTTACTCGACAGGACAGGGGCTGATAGGCTATGGCTACACCTTC. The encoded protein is CANSYSTGQGLIGYGYTF.

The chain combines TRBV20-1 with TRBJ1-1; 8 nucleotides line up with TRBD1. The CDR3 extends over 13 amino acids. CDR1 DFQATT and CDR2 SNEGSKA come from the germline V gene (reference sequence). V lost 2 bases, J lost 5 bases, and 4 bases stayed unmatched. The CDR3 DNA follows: TGCAGTGCTAGAAAGGACAGGGCGACTGAAGCTTTCTTT. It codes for CSARKDRATEAFF.

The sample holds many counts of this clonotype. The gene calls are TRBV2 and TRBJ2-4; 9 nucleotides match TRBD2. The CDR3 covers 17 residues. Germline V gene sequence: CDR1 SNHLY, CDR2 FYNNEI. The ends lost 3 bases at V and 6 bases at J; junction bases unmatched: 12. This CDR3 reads CASSEIGVAGDTNIQYF. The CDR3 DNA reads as TGTGCCAGCAGTGAGATTGGGGTAGCGGGAGACACAAACATTCAGTACTTC.

The CDR3 DNA is TGTGCCAGCAGTTACCTACTCTACGAGCAGTACTTC. Amino acid sequence: CASSYLLYEQYF. The J gene is TRBJ2-5, the V gene TRBV6-2 or TRBV6-3; no clear D. The end of the DNA aligns better with TRBJ2-7, so the J call may be wrong. CDR1 MNHEY and CDR2 SVGEGT come from the germline V gene. The CDR3 covers 12 residues.

Written as DNA, the CDR3 is TGTGCCAGCTCCGGGACTATGATGAACATTCAGTACTTC. It is translated as CASSGTMMNIQYF. This chain connects TRBV18 to TRBJ2-4; 7 positions agree with TRBD2. This CDR3 has 13 residues. Germline CDR1 reads KGHSH; CDR2 reads LQKENI. The ends lost 6 bases at V and 7 bases at J; junction bases unmatched: 6.

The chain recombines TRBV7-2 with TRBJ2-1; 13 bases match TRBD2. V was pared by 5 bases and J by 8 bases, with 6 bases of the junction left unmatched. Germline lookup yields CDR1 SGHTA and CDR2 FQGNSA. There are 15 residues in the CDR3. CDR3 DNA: TGTGCCAGCAGCCGACTAGCGGGAGGTGGCTATGAGCAGTTCTTC. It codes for CASSRLAGGGYEQFF.

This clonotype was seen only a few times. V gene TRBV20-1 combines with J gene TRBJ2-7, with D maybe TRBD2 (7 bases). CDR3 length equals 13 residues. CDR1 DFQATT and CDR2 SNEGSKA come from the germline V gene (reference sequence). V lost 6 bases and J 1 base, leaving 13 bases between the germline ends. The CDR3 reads CSARGRESYEQYF. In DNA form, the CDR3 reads TGCAGTGCCCGGGGGCGGGAGTCCTACGAGCAGTACTTC.

The DNA for the CDR3 is TGCAGTGCTAGAGATAAAAGATTTGAGGGCACAGATACGCAGTATTTT. Its protein product is CSARDKRFEGTDTQYF. J is TRBJ2-3 and V is TRBV20-1, with D uncertain. The CDR3 extends over 16 amino acids. The germline V gene has CDR1 DFQATT and CDR2 SNEGSKA (reference sequence). V lost 0 bases to trimming and J lost 1 base, with 14 bases between them.

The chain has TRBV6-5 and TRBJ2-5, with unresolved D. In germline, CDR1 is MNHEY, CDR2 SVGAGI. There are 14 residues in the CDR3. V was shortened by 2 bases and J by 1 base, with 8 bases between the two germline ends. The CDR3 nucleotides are TGTGCCAGCAGTTACAGGTGGGGCCAAGAGACCCAGTACTTC. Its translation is CASSYRWGQETQYF.

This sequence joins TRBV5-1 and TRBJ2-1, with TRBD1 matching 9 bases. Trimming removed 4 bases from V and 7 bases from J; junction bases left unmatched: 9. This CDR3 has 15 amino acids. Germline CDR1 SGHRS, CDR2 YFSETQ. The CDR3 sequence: CASSIRTGEGNEQFF. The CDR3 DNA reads TGCGCCAGCAGCATCCGGACAGGGGAGGGGAATGAGCAGTTCTTC.

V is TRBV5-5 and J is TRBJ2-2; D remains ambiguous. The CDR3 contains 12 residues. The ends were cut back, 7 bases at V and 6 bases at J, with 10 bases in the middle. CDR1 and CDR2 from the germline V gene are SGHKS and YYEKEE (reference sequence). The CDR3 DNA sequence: TGTGCCAGCCACCCAGGCCCCGGGGAGCTGTTTTTT. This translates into CASHPGPGELFF.

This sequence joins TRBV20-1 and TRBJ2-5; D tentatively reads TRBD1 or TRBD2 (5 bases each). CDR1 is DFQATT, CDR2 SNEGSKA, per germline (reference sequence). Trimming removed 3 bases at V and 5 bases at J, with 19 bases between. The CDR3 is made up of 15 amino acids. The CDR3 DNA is TGCAGTGCTAGGGGACCGGAACCCTTACGGGAGACCCAGTACTTC. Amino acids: CSARGPEPLRETQYF.

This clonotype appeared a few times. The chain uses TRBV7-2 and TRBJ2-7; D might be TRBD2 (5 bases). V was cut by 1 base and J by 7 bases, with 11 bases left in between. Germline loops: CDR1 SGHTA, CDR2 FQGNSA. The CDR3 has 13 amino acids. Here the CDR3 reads CASSLVLGGEQYF. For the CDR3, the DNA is TGTGCCAGCAGCTTAGTATTGGGCGGGGAGCAGTACTTC.

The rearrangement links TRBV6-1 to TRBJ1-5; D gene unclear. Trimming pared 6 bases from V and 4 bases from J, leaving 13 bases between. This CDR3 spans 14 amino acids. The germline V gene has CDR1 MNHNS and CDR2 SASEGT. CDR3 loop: CASRASTGNQPQHF. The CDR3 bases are TGTGCCAGCAGAGCCTCGACGGGGAATCAGCCCCAGCATTTT.

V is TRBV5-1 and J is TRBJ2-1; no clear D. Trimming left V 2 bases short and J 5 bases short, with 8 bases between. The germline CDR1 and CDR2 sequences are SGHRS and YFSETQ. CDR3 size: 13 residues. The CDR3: CASSFTENNEQFF. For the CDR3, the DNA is TGCGCCAGCAGCTTTACAGAGAACAATGAGCAGTTCTTC.

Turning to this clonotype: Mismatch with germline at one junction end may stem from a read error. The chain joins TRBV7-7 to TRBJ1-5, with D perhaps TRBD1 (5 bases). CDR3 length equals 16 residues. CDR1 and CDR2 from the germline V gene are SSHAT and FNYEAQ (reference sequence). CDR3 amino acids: CASSLQGLIRNQPQHF. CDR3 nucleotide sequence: TGTGCTAGCAGCTTGCAGGGACTCATCCGCAATCAGCCCCAGCATTTT. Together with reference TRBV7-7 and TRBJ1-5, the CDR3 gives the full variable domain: GAGVSQSPRYKVTKRGQDVTLRCDPISSHATLYWYQQALGQGPEFLTYFNYEAQPDKSGLPSDRFSAERPEGSISTLTIQRTEQRDSAMYRCASSLQGLIRNQPQHFGDGTRLSIL.

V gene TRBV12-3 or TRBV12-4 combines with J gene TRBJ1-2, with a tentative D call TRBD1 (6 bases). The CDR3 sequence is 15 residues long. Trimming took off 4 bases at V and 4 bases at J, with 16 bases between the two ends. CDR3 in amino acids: CASSSSQTGPYGYTF. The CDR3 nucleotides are TGTGCCAGCAGTTCCTCCCAGACAGGCCCCTATGGCTACACCTTC.

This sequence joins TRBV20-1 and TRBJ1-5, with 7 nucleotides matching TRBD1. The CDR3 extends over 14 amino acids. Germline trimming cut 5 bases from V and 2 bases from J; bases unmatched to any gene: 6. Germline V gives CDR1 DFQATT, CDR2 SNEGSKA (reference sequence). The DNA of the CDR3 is TGCAGTGCTCCGGTAACAGGGGGCAATCAGCCCCAGCATTTT. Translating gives CSAPVTGGNQPQHF.

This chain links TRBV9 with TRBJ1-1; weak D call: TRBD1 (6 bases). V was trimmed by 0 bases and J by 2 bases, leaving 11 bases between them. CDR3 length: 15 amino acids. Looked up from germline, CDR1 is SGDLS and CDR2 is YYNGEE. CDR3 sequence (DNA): TGTGCCAGCAGCGTAGAAAGGGGGGGAAACACTGAAGCTTTCTTT. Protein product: CASSVERGGNTEAFF.

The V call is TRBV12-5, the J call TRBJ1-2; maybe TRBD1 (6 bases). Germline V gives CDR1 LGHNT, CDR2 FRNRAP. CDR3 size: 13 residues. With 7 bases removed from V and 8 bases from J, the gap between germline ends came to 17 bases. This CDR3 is CASAGGGARGYTF. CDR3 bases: TGTGCTAGTGCCGGCGGGGGCGCACGGGGCTACACCTTC.

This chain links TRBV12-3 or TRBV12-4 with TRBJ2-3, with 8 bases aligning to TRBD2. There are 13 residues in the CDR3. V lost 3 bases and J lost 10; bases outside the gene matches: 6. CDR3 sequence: CASSFDSGMAQYF. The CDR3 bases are TGTGCCAGCAGTTTTGATAGCGGGATGGCGCAGTATTTT.

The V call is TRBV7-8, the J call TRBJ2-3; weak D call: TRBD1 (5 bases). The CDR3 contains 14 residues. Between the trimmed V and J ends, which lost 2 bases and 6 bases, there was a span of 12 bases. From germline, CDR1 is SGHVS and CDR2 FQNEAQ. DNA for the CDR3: TGTGCCAGCAGCTTAAGGATACCAGGGGATACGCAGTATTTT. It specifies CASSLRIPGDTQYF. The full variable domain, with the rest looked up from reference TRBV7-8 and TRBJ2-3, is GAGVSQSPRYKVAKRGQDVALRCDPISGHVSLFWYQQALGQGPEFLTYFQNEAQLDKSGLPSDRFFAERPEGSVSTLKIQRTQQEDSAVYLCASSLRIPGDTQYFGPGTRLTVL.

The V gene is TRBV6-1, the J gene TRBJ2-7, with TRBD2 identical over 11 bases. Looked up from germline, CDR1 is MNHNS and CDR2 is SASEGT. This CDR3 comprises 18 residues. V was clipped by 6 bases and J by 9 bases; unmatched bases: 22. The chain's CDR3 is CASSFLAGGNLRGEGQYF. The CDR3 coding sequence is TGTGCCAGCAGCTTCCTAGCGGGAGGAAATCTTCGGGGCGAAGGGCAGTACTTC.